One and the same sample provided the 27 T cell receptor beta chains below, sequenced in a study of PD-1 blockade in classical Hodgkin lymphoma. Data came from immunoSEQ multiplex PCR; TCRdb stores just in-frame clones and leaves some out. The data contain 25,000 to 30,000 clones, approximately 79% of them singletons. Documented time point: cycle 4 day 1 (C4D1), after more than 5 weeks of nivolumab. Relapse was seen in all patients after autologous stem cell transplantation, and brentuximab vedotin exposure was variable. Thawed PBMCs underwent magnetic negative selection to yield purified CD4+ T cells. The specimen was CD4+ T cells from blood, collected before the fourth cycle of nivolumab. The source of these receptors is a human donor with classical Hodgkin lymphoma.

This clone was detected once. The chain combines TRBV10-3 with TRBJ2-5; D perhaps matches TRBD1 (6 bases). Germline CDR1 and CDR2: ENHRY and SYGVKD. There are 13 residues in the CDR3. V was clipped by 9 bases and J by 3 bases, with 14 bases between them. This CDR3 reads CAMAGTREETQYF. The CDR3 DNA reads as TGTGCCATGGCCGGGACACGAGAAGAGACCCAGTACTTC.

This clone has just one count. In DNA form, the CDR3 reads TGTGCCAGCTCACCAAGTCGACTAGCGGGAGCTAGCACAGATACGCAGTATTTT. This translates into CASSPSRLAGASTDTQYF. This rearrangement joins TRBV18 to TRBJ2-3, with 12 bases aligning to TRBD2. Trimming took 2 bases from V and 0 from J; bases not matched to a gene: 6. The CDR3 runs to 18 residues. Germline V lookup: CDR1 KGHSH, CDR2 LQKENI.

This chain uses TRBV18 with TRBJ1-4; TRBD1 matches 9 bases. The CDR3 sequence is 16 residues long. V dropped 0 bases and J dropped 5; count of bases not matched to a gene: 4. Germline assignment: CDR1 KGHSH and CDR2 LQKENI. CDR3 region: CASSPPDRGRNEKLFF. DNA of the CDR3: TGTGCCAGCTCACCACCGGACAGGGGACGGAATGAAAAACTGTTTTTT.

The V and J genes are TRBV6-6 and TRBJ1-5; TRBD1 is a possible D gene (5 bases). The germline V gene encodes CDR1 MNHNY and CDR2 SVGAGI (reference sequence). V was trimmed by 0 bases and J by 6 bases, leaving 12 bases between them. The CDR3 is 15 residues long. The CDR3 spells CASSYSAGWGQPQHF. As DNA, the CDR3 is TGTGCCAGCAGTTACTCTGCAGGGTGGGGTCAGCCCCAGCATTTT.

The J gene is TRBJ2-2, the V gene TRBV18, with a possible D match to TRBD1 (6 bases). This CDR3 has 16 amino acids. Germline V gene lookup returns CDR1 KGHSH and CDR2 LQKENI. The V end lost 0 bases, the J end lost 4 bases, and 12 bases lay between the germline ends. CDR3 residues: CASSPPGASGTGELFF. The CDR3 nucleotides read TGTGCCAGCTCACCACCGGGGGCCTCGGGCACCGGGGAGCTGTTTTTT.

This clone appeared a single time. CDR3 sequence reads: CASSPGRGYGYTF. The CDR3 nucleotides read TGTGCCAGCAGCCCGGGCCGGGGCTATGGCTACACCTTC. V usage is TRBV7-2 and J usage is TRBJ1-2; D gene unclear. The CDR3 runs 13 residues. Germline V gives CDR1 SGHTA, CDR2 FQGNSA. The ends were cut back, 5 bases at V and 4 bases at J, with 11 bases in the middle. Filled out from reference TRBV7-2 and TRBJ1-2, the complete variable domain reads GAGVSQSPSNKVTEKGKDVELRCDPISGHTALYWYRQSLGQGLEFLIYFQGNSAPDKSGLPSDRFSAERTGGSVSTLTIQRTQQEDSAVYLCASSPGRGYGYTFGSGTRLTVV.

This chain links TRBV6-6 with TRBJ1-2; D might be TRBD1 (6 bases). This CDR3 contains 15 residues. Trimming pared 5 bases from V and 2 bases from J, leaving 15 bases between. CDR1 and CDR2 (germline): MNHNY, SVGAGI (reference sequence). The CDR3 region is CASSRYRGQNYGYTF. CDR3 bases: TGTGCCAGCAGTCGTTACCGCGGACAGAACTATGGCTACACCTTC.

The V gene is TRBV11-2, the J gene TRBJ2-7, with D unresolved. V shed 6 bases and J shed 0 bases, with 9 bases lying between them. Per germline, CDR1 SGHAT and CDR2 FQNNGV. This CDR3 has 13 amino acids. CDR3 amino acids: CASSSQVSYEQYF. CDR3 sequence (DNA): TGTGCCAGCAGTTCGCAAGTCTCCTACGAGCAGTACTTC.

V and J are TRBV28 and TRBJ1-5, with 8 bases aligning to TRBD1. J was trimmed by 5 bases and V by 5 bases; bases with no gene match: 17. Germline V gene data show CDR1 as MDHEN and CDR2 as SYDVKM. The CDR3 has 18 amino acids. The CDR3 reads CASSGPGRSGGHHQPQHF. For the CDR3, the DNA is TGTGCCAGCAGTGGTCCTGGGAGATCAGGGGGCCACCATCAGCCCCAGCATTTT.

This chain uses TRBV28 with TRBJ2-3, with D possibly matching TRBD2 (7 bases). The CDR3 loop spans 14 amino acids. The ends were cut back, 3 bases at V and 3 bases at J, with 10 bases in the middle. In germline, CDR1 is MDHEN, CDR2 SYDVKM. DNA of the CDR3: TGTGCCAGCAGTTTCGGGGGGACAACAGATACGCAGTATTTT. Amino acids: CASSFGGTTDTQYF.

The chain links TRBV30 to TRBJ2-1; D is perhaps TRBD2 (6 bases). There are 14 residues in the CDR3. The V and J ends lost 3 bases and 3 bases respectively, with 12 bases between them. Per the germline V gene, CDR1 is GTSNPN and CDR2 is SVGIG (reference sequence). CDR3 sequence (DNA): TGTGCCTGGAGCGCTAGCGTGAACTACAATGAGCAGTTCTTC. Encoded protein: CAWSASVNYNEQFF.

The CDR3 coding sequence is TGTGCCATCAGTGACTGGACCCAGTCCTACGAGCAGTACTTC. Amino acids: CAISDWTQSYEQYF. This sequence joins TRBV10-3 and TRBJ2-7, with D unclear. This CDR3 region has 14 residues. Germline lookup yields CDR1 ENHRY and CDR2 SYGVKD. V lost 3 bases to trimming and J lost 1 base, with 10 bases between them.

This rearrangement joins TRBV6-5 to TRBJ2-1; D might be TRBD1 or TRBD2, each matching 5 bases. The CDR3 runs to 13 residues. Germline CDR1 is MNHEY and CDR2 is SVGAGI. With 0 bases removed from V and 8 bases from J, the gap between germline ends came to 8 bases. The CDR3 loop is CASSYSRGHEQFF. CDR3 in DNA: TGTGCCAGCAGTTACTCGAGGGGACATGAGCAGTTCTTC.

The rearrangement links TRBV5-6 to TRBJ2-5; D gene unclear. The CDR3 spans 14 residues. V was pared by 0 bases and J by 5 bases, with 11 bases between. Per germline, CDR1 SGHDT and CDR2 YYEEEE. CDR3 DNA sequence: TGTGCCAGCAGCTTGGGAAGACAAGGGGAGACCCAGTACTTC. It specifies CASSLGRQGETQYF. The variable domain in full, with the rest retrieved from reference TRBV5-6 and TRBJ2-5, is DAGVTQSPTHLIKTRGQQVTLRCSPKSGHDTVSWYQQALGQGPQFIFQYYEEEERQRGNFPDRFSGHQFPNYSSELNVNALLLGDSALYLCASSLGRQGETQYFGPGTRLLVL.

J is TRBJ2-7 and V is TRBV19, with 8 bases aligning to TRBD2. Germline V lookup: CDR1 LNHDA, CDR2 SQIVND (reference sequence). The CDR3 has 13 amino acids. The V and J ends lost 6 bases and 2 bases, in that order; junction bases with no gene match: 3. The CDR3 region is CASSERGPYEQYF. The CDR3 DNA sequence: TGTGCCAGTAGCGAGCGGGGGCCCTACGAGCAGTACTTC. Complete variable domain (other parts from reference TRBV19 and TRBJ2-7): DGGITQSPKYLFRKEGQNVTLSCEQNLNHDAMYWYRQDPGQGLRLIYYSQIVNDFQKGDIAEGYSVSREKKESFPLTVTSAQKNPTAFYLCASSERGPYEQYFGPGTRLTVT.

The CDR3 region has the DNA TGTGCCAGCACCAAGACCGGAAGCTTTATCACAGATACGCAGTATTTT. Translating it yields CASTKTGSFITDTQYF. The genes are TRBV19 and TRBJ2-3; D is uncertain. With 9 bases removed from V and 2 bases from J, the gap between germline ends came to 21 bases. CDR1 is LNHDA and CDR2 is SQIVND in the germline V gene (reference sequence). CDR3 length: 16 residues.

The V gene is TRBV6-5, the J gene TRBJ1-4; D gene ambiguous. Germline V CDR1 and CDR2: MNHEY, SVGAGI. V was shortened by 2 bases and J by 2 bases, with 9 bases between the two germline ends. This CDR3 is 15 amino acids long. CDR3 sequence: CASSYIAQTNEKLFF. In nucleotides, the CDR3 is TGTGCCAGCAGTTACATTGCCCAGACTAATGAAAAACTGTTTTTT.

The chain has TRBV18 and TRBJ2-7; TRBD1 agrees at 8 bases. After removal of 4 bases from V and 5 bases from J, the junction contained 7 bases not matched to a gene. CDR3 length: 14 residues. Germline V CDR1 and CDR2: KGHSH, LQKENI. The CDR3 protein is CASSLTGGINEQYF. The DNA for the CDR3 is TGTGCCAGCTCACTAACAGGGGGGATAAACGAGCAGTACTTC.

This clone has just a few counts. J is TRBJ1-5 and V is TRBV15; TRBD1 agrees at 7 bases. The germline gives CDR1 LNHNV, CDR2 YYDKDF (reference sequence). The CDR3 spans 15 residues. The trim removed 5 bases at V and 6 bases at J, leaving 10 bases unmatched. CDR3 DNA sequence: TGTGCCACCAGCTTAGGAACAGGGGTGGGTCAGCCCCAGCATTTT. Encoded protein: CATSLGTGVGQPQHF.

In nucleotides, the CDR3 is TGTGCCAGCAGCTTAGGCGGGAGCTCCTACAATGAGCAGTTCTTC. Its translation is CASSLGGSSYNEQFF. V and J are TRBV11-2 and TRBJ2-1, with 7 bases lining up with TRBD2. In germline, CDR1 is SGHAT, CDR2 FQNNGV. The trim removed 1 base at V and 0 bases at J, leaving 0 bases unmatched. There are 15 residues in the CDR3. The full variable domain, in which reference TRBV11-2 and TRBJ2-1 provide the parts outside the CDR3, is EAGVAQSPRYKIIEKRQSVAFWCNPISGHATLYWYQQILGQGPKLLIQFQNNGVVDDSQLPKDRFSAERLKGVDSTLKIQPAKLEDSAVYLCASSLGGSSYNEQFFGPGTRLTVL.

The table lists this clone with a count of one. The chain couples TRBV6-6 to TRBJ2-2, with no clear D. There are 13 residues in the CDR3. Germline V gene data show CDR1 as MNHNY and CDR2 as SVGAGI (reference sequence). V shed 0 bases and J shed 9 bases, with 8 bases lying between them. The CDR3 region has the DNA TGTGCCAGCAGTTACTCGAATTCCAGGGAGCTGTTTTTT. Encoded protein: CASSYSNSRELFF.

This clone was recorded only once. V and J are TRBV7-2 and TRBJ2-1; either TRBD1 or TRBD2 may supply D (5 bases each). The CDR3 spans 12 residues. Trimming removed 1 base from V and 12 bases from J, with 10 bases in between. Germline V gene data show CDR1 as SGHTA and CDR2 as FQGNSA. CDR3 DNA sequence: TGTGCCAGCAGCTTAGGGTACGGGGCGCAGTTCTTC. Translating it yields CASSLGYGAQFF.

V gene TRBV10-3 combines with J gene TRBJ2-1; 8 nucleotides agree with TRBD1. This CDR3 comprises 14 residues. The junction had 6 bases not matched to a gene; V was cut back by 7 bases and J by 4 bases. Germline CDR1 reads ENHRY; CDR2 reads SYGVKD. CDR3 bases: TGTGCCATCACACCGGGACAGGTATACAATGAGCAGTTCTTC. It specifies CAITPGQVYNEQFF.

The chain's CDR3 is CASYRDSTNYGYTF. As DNA, the CDR3 is TGTGCCAGCTACCGGGACAGTACTAACTATGGCTACACCTTC. This chain uses TRBV21-1 with TRBJ1-2; TRBD1, the table's D call, lacks a check against the DNA. TRBV21-1 is labeled a pseudogene. The CDR3 has 14 amino acids.

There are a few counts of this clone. The CDR3 sequence is CASRSYDRSSLEQYF. The CDR3 DNA is TGTGCCAGCAGGTCGTACGACAGATCCTCCCTCGAGCAGTACTTC. The gene calls are TRBV5-4 and TRBJ2-7, with D perhaps matching TRBD1 (5 bases). Germline V gene lookup returns CDR1 SGHNT and CDR2 YYREEE (reference sequence). The CDR3 runs 15 residues. V shed 5 bases and J shed 6 bases, with 21 bases lying between them.

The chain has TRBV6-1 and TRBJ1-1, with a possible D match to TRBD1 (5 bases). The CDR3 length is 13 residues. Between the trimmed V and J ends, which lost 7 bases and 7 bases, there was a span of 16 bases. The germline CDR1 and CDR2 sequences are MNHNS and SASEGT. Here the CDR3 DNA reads TGTGCCAGCACGAAAGGGGAACCTGATGAAGCTTTCTTT. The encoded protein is CASTKGEPDEAFF.

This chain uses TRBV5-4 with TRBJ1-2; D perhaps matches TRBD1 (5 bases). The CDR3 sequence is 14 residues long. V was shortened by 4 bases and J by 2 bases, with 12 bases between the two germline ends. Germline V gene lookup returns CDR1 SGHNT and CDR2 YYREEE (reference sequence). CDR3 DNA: TGTGCCAGCAGCGTCATGACAGCAAACTATGGCTACACCTTC. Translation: CASSVMTANYGYTF.